This entry features one TCR beta chain sequence. The antigen it binds to is not known. No base quality information exists; no much larger clone differs at one position. V loses 1 base of germline sequence and J loses 5 bases, and the interval between the two ends is 17 bases. The CDR3 has 17 amino acids, counting the end cysteine and phenylalanine. Only the CDR3 portion is preserved as DNA: 51 bases, with reading frame beginning at the first base. The germline V gene encodes CDR1 KGHDR and CDR2 SFDVKD. Collaborating institutions collected whole blood in K2EDTA tubes following their own protocols. For TCRbeta analysis, collaborators shipped samples in one of three forms: frozen whole blood, isolated PBMCs, or DNA extracted from either of those sample types. This entry comes from a study of blood T cell repertoires in COVID-19 (dated by TCRdb to 2019 to 2021). About the full investigation: The collaborator samples originated in the United States, Italy and Spain and spanned the acute and convalescent phases of COVID-19. The prospective study material was composed of cDNA or gDNA derived from T cells, B-cell-depleted T cells, or PBMCs. Nearly every sample came with metadata listing a de-identified subject ID, COVID-19 status, age in years and sex. The samples were drawn from two sources: the first 160 participants of the ongoing ImmuneRACE study, and 1,200 or so subjects contributed by 6 global collaborators. Subjects who had been exposed to COVID-19, were actively infected with it, or had recovered from it provided the deeply sampled blood TCRbeta repertoires that made up the dataset. The repertoires were made available in a free public database intended to serve as a resource for research on the immune response to SARS-CoV-2. Where HLA class I and class II types were available, the types were taken from metadata supplied by the sample provider, not from assay-based typing.

Results the study describes overall, beyond this receptor: The amount of clinical and demographic metadata varied by source and participant and was provided uncurated.

TCRbeta CDR3 regions were amplified from genomic DNA using the immunoSEQ Assay, a bias-controlled multiplex PCR. Processing in the source paper ran as follows. Nucleated cell counts per sample were estimated from amplification of reference gene primers within the assay. To quantify the absolute abundance of each unique TCRbeta CDR3 rearrangement, sequence reads were collapsed and filtered. For each sample, productive Simpson clonality was calculated as the square root of Simpson's diversity index across productive rearrangements. TCRdb's version of the immuneACCESS table is confined to in-frame rearrangements and falls short of the full clone set. An unresolved V gene accounts for under half of the shortfall where checked; the remainder is of unknown origin. V and J calls and clone size are as listed in that table; D and trimming were resolved from the DNA. For this sample there are about 230,000 clones; approximately 88% appear just once. The biggest ten clones account for 25% to 35% of the sample.

The clonotype originates from a man aged 40-49 years with acute or convalescent COVID-19. The chain joins TRBV24-1 to TRBJ1-5; TRBD1 could be the D gene, as 6 bases match. The sequenced material came from peripheral blood. The CDR3 protein is CATSDFWGPVNDQPQHF. The nucleotides are TGTGCCACCAGTGATTTTTGGGGGCCCGTTAATGATCAGCCCCAGCATTTT.